This is a list of T cell receptor beta chains from one sample in a study of cytomegalovirus exposure and HLA in healthy donors. Clones were sequenced by immunoSEQ multiplex PCR, and TCRdb holds only the in-frame ones, with some missing. This table has some 100,000 clones, about three quarters appearing once. Sequences were obtained from PBMCs. These receptors were collected from a male donor in good health and CMV-seropositive. The CDR3 runs from the conserved cysteine through the conserved F or W. The order of the fields is D gene, clone size, J gene, V gene, CDR3 DNA, CDR3 protein. A D gene is named only where the DNA matches it firmly. The size field is filled for only some rows; it gives once, few, many or a size class.

TRBD2	.	TRBJ2-3	TRBV11-2	TGTGCCAGCAGCCCCTGGGTTGGGGGGGACAGCACAGATACGCAGTATTTT	CASSPWVGGDSTDTQYF
TRBD1	.	TRBJ2-7	TRBV5-6	TGTGCCAGCAGCAAGGGACAGGGTAATCCGGGGGAGCAGTACTTC	CASSKGQGNPGEQYF
TRBD2	.	TRBJ2-5	TRBV7-2	TGTGCCAGCAGCCAGAGCGGGGGGGCGCAAAAGACCCAGTACTTC	CASSQSGGAQKTQYF
TRBD1	.	TRBJ1-2	TRBV30	TGTGCCTGGAGCCCGAACCTCGGGACAGGGAATTATGGCTACACCTTC	CAWSPNLGTGNYGYTF
.	.	TRBJ2-1	TRBV4-3	TGCGCCAGCAGCCAAGGGACTTCTTATGAGCAGTTCTTC	CASSQGTSYEQFF
.	.	TRBJ2-7	TRBV4-2	TGTGCCAGCAGCCGCGAGCTACAGGCGGCCTACGAGCAGTACTTC	CASSRELQAAYEQYF
.	.	TRBJ1-6	TRBV4-1	TGCGCCAGCAGCCAAAGCTATTCACCCCTCCACTTT	CASSQSYSPLHF
.	.	TRBJ1-2	TRBV18	TGTGCCAGCTCACCACGCCAGGGAGGCTACACCTTC	CASSPRQGGYTF
TRBD1	once	TRBJ1-6	TRBV2	TGTGCCAGCAGCCAGGGGGCCGTAGGTTCACCCCTCCACTTT	CASSQGAVGSPLHF
TRBD1	once	TRBJ2-7	TRBV10-3	TGTGCCATCAGTGATGGACAGGGCCCCCACGAGCAGTACTTC	CAISDGQGPHEQYF
.	.	TRBJ2-7	TRBV7-8	TGTGCCAGCAGCTTATGGAGGGACTACGAGCAGTACTTC	CASSLWRDYEQYF
.	.	TRBJ2-7	TRBV19	TGTGCCAGTAGCCCTCCGGGGAGTAGGGAGCAGTACTTC	CASSPPGSREQYF